This paragraph reports one T cell receptor beta chain. The target antigen is unknown. The CDR3 totals 15 residues. CDR1 is MDHEN, CDR2 SYDVKM, per germline. Losses at the gene ends were 3 bases for V and 6 bases for J; bases not matched to a gene: 6. The data derive from a study of cytomegalovirus exposure and HLA in healthy donors. Study conclusions and caveats: It was taken for granted in presence/absence analyses that sequencing depth across donors was roughly uniform.

The PCR employed 60 Vbeta primers together with 13 Jbeta primers. Sequenced by immunoSEQ multiplex PCR; TCRdb stores in-frame clones only, minus some. The data hold 130,000 to 150,000 clones, with about three quarters observed a single time. This chain links TRBV28 with TRBJ1-5; the match to TRBD1 covers 9 bases. This TCR was recovered from a human donor in good health. The specimen sequenced was PBMCs. Written as DNA, the CDR3 is TGTGCCAGCAGTTTTGGGACAGGGTCTATTCAGCCCCAGCATTTT. It is translated as CASSFGTGSIQPQHF.